Listed here are 4 T cell receptor beta chains from one sample, sequenced in a study of chemoradiotherapy in HPV16-positive cancers. Some clones are missing from TCRdb's copy, which holds only in-frame ones; the method was immunoSEQ multiplex PCR. Of about 21,000 clones listed, 70% to 90% are singletons. Sequenced here: blood, sampled from a patient who underwent chemoradiotherapy. These receptors all stem from a human donor with HPV-associated anogenital cancer.

V is TRBV29-1 and J is TRBJ2-3; TRBD1 aligns across 7 bases. V was pared by 5 bases and J by 2 bases, with 10 bases of the junction left unmatched. The CDR3 runs to 15 residues. CDR1 and CDR2 (germline): SQVTM, ANQGSEA. The CDR3 reads CSVPWTGTHTDTQYF. The CDR3, as DNA: TGCAGCGTTCCCTGGACAGGCACACACACAGATACGCAGTATTTT.

This clone came up a few times. V usage is TRBV7-9 and J usage is TRBJ2-7; D call uncertain. The CDR3 runs 13 residues. In germline, CDR1 is SEHNR, CDR2 FQNEAQ (reference sequence). The V end lost 6 bases, the J end lost 2 bases, and 11 bases lay between the germline ends. The CDR3 DNA is TGTGCCAGCAGTTCAATACAGACCTACGAGCAGTACTTC. Translating it yields CASSSIQTYEQYF.

In its sample, this clone was seen a few times. The CDR3 DNA reads TGTGCCAGCAGTGCACAGGGGTTTGGTTCACCCCTCCACTTT. Its translation: CASSAQGFGSPLHF. The V call is TRBV28, the J call TRBJ1-6, with 7 positions matching TRBD1. Germline-derived CDR1 and CDR2 are MDHEN and SYDVKM. CDR3 length: 14 amino acids. Unmatched junction bases numbered 7, after V lost 5 bases and J lost 9 bases.

This rearrangement joins TRBV5-1 to TRBJ2-3; TRBD2 aligns across 7 bases. The CDR3 is made up of 16 amino acids. The germline gives CDR1 SGHRS, CDR2 YFSETQ. J gave up 3 bases and V 1 base, and 8 bases lay outside the gene matches. CDR3 in DNA: TGCGCCAGCAGCTTGAGCGGGGCTAGGAGGACAGATACGCAGTATTTT. This encodes CASSLSGARRTDTQYF.